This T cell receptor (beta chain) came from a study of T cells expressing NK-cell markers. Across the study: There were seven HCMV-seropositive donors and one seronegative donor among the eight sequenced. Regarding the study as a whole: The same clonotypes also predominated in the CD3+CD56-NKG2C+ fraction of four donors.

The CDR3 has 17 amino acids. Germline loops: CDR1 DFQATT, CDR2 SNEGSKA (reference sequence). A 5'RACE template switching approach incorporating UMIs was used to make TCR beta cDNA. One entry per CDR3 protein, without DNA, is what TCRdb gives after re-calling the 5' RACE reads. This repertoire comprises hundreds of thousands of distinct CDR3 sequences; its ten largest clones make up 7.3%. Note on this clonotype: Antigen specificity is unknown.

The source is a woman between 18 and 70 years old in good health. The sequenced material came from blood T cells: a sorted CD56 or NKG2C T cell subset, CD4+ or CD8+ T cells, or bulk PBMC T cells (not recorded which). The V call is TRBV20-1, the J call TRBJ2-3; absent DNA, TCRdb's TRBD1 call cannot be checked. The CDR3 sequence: CSARRLPPGAGTDTQYF.